These T cell receptor beta chains were read from a single sample in a study of shared clonotypes between healthy human individuals. Assay: immunoSEQ multiplex PCR; the TCRdb copy retains only in-frame clones and omits some. The table has hundreds of thousands of clones, 90% to 96% seen once; the top ten hold 0.055% to 0.075%. Material: naive CD4+ T cells sorted from blood. Receptors originate from a young woman in good health. Both conserved end residues are part of each CDR3. D genes are given only for firm matches.

cdr3_length: 15
j_call: TRBJ2-7
v_call: TRBV7-2
d_call: NA
cdr3_nt: TGTGCCAGCAGCTTTACCTATCTTGGAACCTACGAGCAGTACTTC
cdr3_aa: CASSFTYLGTYEQYF

cdr3_length: 15
j_call: TRBJ2-3
v_call: TRBV4-1
d_call: TRBD1
cdr3_nt: TGCGCCAGCGGAAGGACAGGGGGCACCACAGATACGCAGTATTTT
cdr3_aa: CASGRTGGTTDTQYF

cdr3_length: 14
j_call: TRBJ1-2
v_call: TRBV15
d_call: NA
cdr3_nt: TGTGCCACCAGCAGAGAAAGACAGTTCTATGGCTACACCTTC
cdr3_aa: CATSRERQFYGYTF

cdr3_length: 15
j_call: TRBJ2-5
v_call: TRBV7-9
d_call: TRBD1
cdr3_nt: TGTGCCAGCAGCTCACAGGGGCTAGGTGGGGAGACCCAGTACTTC
cdr3_aa: CASSSQGLGGETQYF

cdr3_length: 14
j_call: TRBJ2-7
v_call: TRBV19
d_call: NA
cdr3_nt: TGTGCCAGTAGTGGGGCGGGCCCGACCTACGAGCAGTACTTC
cdr3_aa: CASSGAGPTYEQYF

cdr3_length: 16
j_call: TRBJ2-1
v_call: TRBV21-1
d_call: NA
cdr3_nt: TGTGCCAGCAGCAAAGGGCCCACGGCCCCCTACAATGAGCAGTTCTTC
cdr3_aa: CASSKGPTAPYNEQFF

cdr3_length: 16
j_call: TRBJ2-7
v_call: TRBV6-6
d_call: TRBD2
cdr3_nt: TGTGCCAGCAGTTACTCCCTAGCGGGGACCCGCTACGAGCAGTACTTC
cdr3_aa: CASSYSLAGTRYEQYF

cdr3_length: 16
j_call: TRBJ1-4
v_call: TRBV7-2
d_call: NA
cdr3_nt: TGTGCCAGCAGCCCAAGCAGGGGCGCTACTGGAGAAAAACTGTTTTTT
cdr3_aa: CASSPSRGATGEKLFF

cdr3_length: 17
j_call: TRBJ2-7
v_call: TRBV28
d_call: TRBD2
cdr3_nt: TGTGCCAGCAGTTTATCTCCGTATAGCGGGGGCTCCTACGAGCAGTACTTC
cdr3_aa: CASSLSPYSGGSYEQYF

cdr3_length: 15
j_call: TRBJ2-1
v_call: TRBV11-1
d_call: TRBD2
cdr3_nt: TGTGCCAGCAGATCCGGGACTAGCGGGAATTATGAGCAGTTCTTC
cdr3_aa: CASRSGTSGNYEQFF

cdr3_length: 15
j_call: TRBJ2-7
v_call: TRBV7-2
d_call: NA
cdr3_nt: TGTGCCAGCAGCTGGCCCGGGGGTAGATCCTACGAGCAGTACTTC
cdr3_aa: CASSWPGGRSYEQYF

cdr3_length: 14
j_call: TRBJ2-3
v_call: TRBV28
d_call: TRBD2
cdr3_nt: TGTGCCAGCGGGACTAGCGGGAGGGCAGATACGCAGTATTTC
cdr3_aa: CASGTSGRADTQYF

cdr3_length: 15
j_call: TRBJ2-7
v_call: TRBV10-3
d_call: TRBD2
cdr3_nt: TGTGCCATGGGCAGGATAGCGGGAGGTTCCGACGAGCAGTACTTC
cdr3_aa: CAMGRIAGGSDEQYF

cdr3_length: 13
j_call: TRBJ2-1
v_call: TRBV5-6
d_call: NA
cdr3_nt: TGTGCCAGCAGCTTTGGCTTGGGAAATGAGCAGTTCTTC
cdr3_aa: CASSFGLGNEQFF

cdr3_length: 15
j_call: TRBJ2-2
v_call: TRBV4-1
d_call: NA
cdr3_nt: TGCGCCAGCAGCCTCCTGGAGGGGGACACCGGGGAGCTGTTTTTT
cdr3_aa: CASSLLEGDTGELFF

cdr3_length: 15
j_call: TRBJ2-1
v_call: TRBV18
d_call: TRBD2
cdr3_nt: TGTGCCAGCTCTTGGGCTAGCGGGAGGGCCAATGAGCAGTTCTTC
cdr3_aa: CASSWASGRANEQFF

cdr3_length: 14
j_call: TRBJ2-1
v_call: TRBV5-1
d_call: NA
cdr3_nt: TGCGCCAGCAGCTTGGGAGGGCCCGGCAATGAGCAGTTCTTC
cdr3_aa: CASSLGGPGNEQFF

cdr3_length: 16
j_call: TRBJ2-7
v_call: TRBV6-1
d_call: TRBD2
cdr3_nt: TGTGCCAGCAGTGGGGGGACTAGCGGGAGTGTCTACGAGCAGTACTTC
cdr3_aa: CASSGGTSGSVYEQYF

cdr3_length: 17
j_call: TRBJ1-3
v_call: TRBV9
d_call: NA
cdr3_nt: TGTGCCAGCAGCGTAGCGGCAGGTCTCCACTCTGGAAACACCATATATTTT
cdr3_aa: CASSVAAGLHSGNTIYF

cdr3_length: 16
j_call: TRBJ2-7
v_call: TRBV28
d_call: TRBD2
cdr3_nt: TGTGCCAGCAGTTTTTTCGGTCGTGCCGGGAGGGGGGAGCAGTACTTC
cdr3_aa: CASSFFGRAGRGEQYF

cdr3_length: 15
j_call: TRBJ1-1
v_call: TRBV5-4
d_call: NA
cdr3_nt: TGTGCCAGCAGCTTTTGGGCAGGGCTGAACACTGAAGCTTTCTTT
cdr3_aa: CASSFWAGLNTEAFF

cdr3_length: 12
j_call: TRBJ2-7
v_call: TRBV10-1
d_call: NA
cdr3_nt: TGCGCCAGCAGTGGAAGGGCAGGCGAGCAGTACTTC
cdr3_aa: CASSGRAGEQYF

cdr3_length: 14
j_call: TRBJ2-7
v_call: TRBV27
d_call: NA
cdr3_nt: TGTGCCAGCAAGAGAGCCGGGATCAGCGACGAGCAGTACTTC
cdr3_aa: CASKRAGISDEQYF

cdr3_length: 11
j_call: TRBJ2-2
v_call: TRBV10-3
d_call: NA
cdr3_nt: TGTGCCATCAGAATAACCGGGGAGCTGTTTTTT
cdr3_aa: CAIRITGELFF

cdr3_length: 13
j_call: TRBJ2-7
v_call: TRBV27
d_call: NA
cdr3_nt: TGTGCCAGCCGCAAAGCTAGGGACTACGAGCAGTACTTC
cdr3_aa: CASRKARDYEQYF

cdr3_length: 15
j_call: TRBJ2-1
v_call: TRBV19
d_call: TRBD2
cdr3_nt: TGTGCCAGTAGACCCGGGACTAGCGGAGGAAATGAGCAGTTCTTC
cdr3_aa: CASRPGTSGGNEQFF